These T cell receptor beta chains were read from a single sample in a study of shared T cell receptors in the human thymus. Repertoires were generated with immunoSEQ multiplex PCR, while TCRdb's copy carries only in-frame clones and drops some. The data show 540,000 or so clones, 78% seen once. The same data also went into a second study, on human thymus T cells.

Sequences were obtained from thymocytes. The receptors originated from a boy in the first two years of life with a congenital heart defect. Each CDR3 is given with its conserved first and last residue. D genes are given only for firm matches. Size is omitted from some rows. Given values are once, few, many or a class for expanded clones.

D gene,V gene,J gene,clone size,CDR3 DNA,CDR3 protein
-,TRBV11-2,TRBJ2-7,once,TGTGCCAGCAGCTTAGTTGCGGGGCGCTACGAGCAGTACTTC,CASSLVAGRYEQYF
-,TRBV28,TRBJ2-7,-,TGTGCCAGCAGACTCAGGCTCTCCTACGAGCAGTACTTC,CASRLRLSYEQYF
TRBD2,TRBV28,TRBJ2-1,-,TGTGCCAGCAGTTTTATGGGCGGGAGCTCCTACAATGAGCAGTTCTTC,CASSFMGGSSYNEQFF
-,TRBV5-1,TRBJ2-7,once,TGCGCCAGCAGCCCCGGACGGGGCTCCTACGAGCAGTACTTC,CASSPGRGSYEQYF
-,TRBV5-1,TRBJ1-4,-,TGCGCCAGCAGCTTGGACGGGTCGGGAAGGGCAAAACTGTTTTTT,CASSLDGSGRAKLFF
-,TRBV2,TRBJ2-1,few,TGTGCCAGCACCCGAGAAGCCAATGAGCAGTTCTTC,CASTREANEQFF
-,TRBV9,TRBJ2-1,-,TGTGCCAGCAGCGAGGCCCTCACTAGTAGGTTCTACAATGAGCAGTTCTTC,CASSEALTSRFYNEQFF
TRBD1,TRBV6-1,TRBJ1-4,-,TGTGCCAGCAGAGAAAGGGACAGGGGAAGAACAACTAATGAAAAACTGTTTTTT,CASRERDRGRTTNEKLFF
TRBD2,TRBV7-9,TRBJ2-5,few,TGTGCCAGCAGCGCCATACTAGCGGGAGTCCCGAAGACCCAGTACTTC,CASSAILAGVPKTQYF
-,TRBV6-1,TRBJ2-3,few,TGTGCCAGCAGTACACTAGCTTTCACAGATACGCAGTATTTT,CASSTLAFTDTQYF
TRBD2,TRBV4-1,TRBJ2-1,-,TGCGCCAGCAGCCAAGATAGTCCCGGGACTAGCGGAGCGATAGATTACAATGAGCAGTTCTTC,CASSQDSPGTSGAIDYNEQFF
-,TRBV25-1,TRBJ2-2,-,TGTGCCAGCCAGCTAGCGACCGGGGAGCTGTTTTTT,CASQLATGELFF
TRBD2,TRBV29-1,TRBJ2-7,-,TGCAGCGTTGTGGTCACTAGCGGTCGGGTCTACGAGCAGTACTTC,CSVVVTSGRVYEQYF
-,TRBV14,TRBJ2-2,-,TGTGCCAGCAGCCAATACGCGAAGACCGGGGAGCTGTTTTTT,CASSQYAKTGELFF
-,TRBV5-4,TRBJ1-5,-,TGTGCCAGCAGCTCCCAGGGGAGTCAGCCCCAGCATTTT,CASSSQGSQPQHF
TRBD2,TRBV18,TRBJ2-7,-,TGTGCCAGCTCACCACCGGGGGGGGAGCAGTACTTC,CASSPPGGEQYF
TRBD1,TRBV19,TRBJ2-7,-,TGTGCCAGTACGGGGACAGGTGGGAACGAGCAGTACTTC,CASTGTGGNEQYF
TRBD2,TRBV19,TRBJ2-7,-,TGTGCCAGTAGTTATTCAGGCGCGGGGGTCCACGAGCAGTACTTC,CASSYSGAGVHEQYF
TRBD2,TRBV6-6,TRBJ2-1,-,TGTGCCAGCAGTCAGACTCCGGGACTAGTTTACAATGAGCAGTTCTTC,CASSQTPGLVYNEQFF
TRBD2,TRBV9,TRBJ2-7,-,TGTGCCAGCAGCGTCTTAGCGGGAGGAGGAGAGCAGTACTTC,CASSVLAGGGEQYF
TRBD2,TRBV7-9,TRBJ2-7,-,TGTGCCAGCAGCTTACAGCCGACTAGCTCTCCGCCACGGGACGAGCAGTACTTC,CASSLQPTSSPPRDEQYF
-,TRBV7-9,TRBJ2-6,-,TGTGCCAGCAGCCAGTGGACAGCTAGGGGCTCTGGGGCCAACGTCCTGACTTTC,CASSQWTARGSGANVLTF
TRBD2,TRBV7-2,TRBJ2-7,-,TGTGCCAGCAGCTGCCCGGGACTATATCCCTACGAGCAGTACTTC,CASSCPGLYPYEQYF
-,TRBV4-2,TRBJ2-1,few,TGTGCCAGCAGCCCCCCGACAGGACCCTCCGGGGGGAATGAGCAGTTCTTC,CASSPPTGPSGGNEQFF
TRBD1,TRBV4-1,TRBJ1-2,few,TGCGCCAGCAGCCAAGATCCGTCCGCAGCCCCTGGGGGACAGGGCAGTGGCTACACCTTC,CASSQDPSAAPGGQGSGYTF
-,TRBV29-1,TRBJ1-1,-,TGCAGCGTTGAAGAGGCAGGCTCCCTGGGGAACACTGAAGCTTTCTTT,CSVEEAGSLGNTEAFF
TRBD1,TRBV19,TRBJ2-7,few,TGTGCCAGTAGCCCCCCGGGGGACAGGGGGCGTTACTCCTACGAGCAGTACTTC,CASSPPGDRGRYSYEQYF
TRBD2,TRBV15,TRBJ2-5,-,TGTGCCACCAGCAAGATTAGCGGGAGGGCCGGGGAGGAGACCCAGTACTTC,CATSKISGRAGEETQYF
-,TRBV11-2,TRBJ2-3,-,TGTGCCAGCAGCCCAAGCGGCACAGATACGCAGTATTTT,CASSPSGTDTQYF
TRBD1,TRBV5-1,TRBJ1-2,-,TGCGCCAGCAGTCCTTCCGACAGGGGACCAAACTATGGCTACACCTTC,CASSPSDRGPNYGYTF
-,TRBV6-5,TRBJ1-1,-,TGTGCCAGCAGTTACCTCTTGGGAGGGGCTGAAGCTTTCTTT,CASSYLLGGAEAFF
TRBD1,TRBV19,TRBJ1-5,-,TGTGCCAGTGAGCGGGACAGGGAAGGGAATCAGCCCCAGCATTTT,CASERDREGNQPQHF
TRBD1,TRBV5-8,TRBJ1-1,-,TGTGCCAGCAGCTTACCTGACAGGGATGGAACTGAAGCTTTCTTT,CASSLPDRDGTEAFF
-,TRBV2,TRBJ2-7,-,TGTGCCAGCTGGGTAGGGGATTACGAGCAGTACTTC,CASWVGDYEQYF
-,TRBV11-2,TRBJ2-7,-,TGTGCCAGCAGTCGTAGGGGTTACGAGCAGTACTTC,CASSRRGYEQYF
-,TRBV9,TRBJ1-3,-,TGTGCCAGCAGCGTAGATGTTGACAGACCGTCGGGCGGAAACACCATATATTTT,CASSVDVDRPSGGNTIYF
TRBD1,TRBV27,TRBJ1-2,-,TGTGCCAGCAGTTTTCACGGACAGGGAACCAACTATGGCTACACCTTC,CASSFHGQGTNYGYTF
TRBD1,TRBV11-3,TRBJ2-7,-,TGTGCCAGCAGCTTTCTCCACCGGGACAGTGCCTACGAGCAGTACTTC,CASSFLHRDSAYEQYF
TRBD2,TRBV27,TRBJ2-7,-,TGTGCCAACACTAGCGGGAGTTTTCACGAGCAGTACTTC,CANTSGSFHEQYF
-,TRBV19,TRBJ1-5,few,TGTGCCAGTAGTATCCGAAACAGGGTCAATCAGCCCCAGCATTTT,CASSIRNRVNQPQHF
TRBD2,TRBV4-3,TRBJ2-7,once,TGCGCCAGCAGCCAAGAATGGGGTAGCGGGAGGCGGGACGAGCAGTACTTC,CASSQEWGSGRRDEQYF
TRBD2,TRBV27,TRBJ2-1,once,TGTGCCAGCAGTTCTAGCGGGAGGCTCAATGAGCAGTTCTTC,CASSSSGRLNEQFF
TRBD2,TRBV11-2,TRBJ2-1,-,TGTGCCAGCAGCTCGACTAGCGGGAGGGTCTTCCTCTACAATGAGCAGTTCTTC,CASSSTSGRVFLYNEQFF
TRBD2,TRBV4-3,TRBJ2-7,-,TGCGCCAGCAGCCAAGGGACTAGCGGAACCTACGAGCAGTACTTC,CASSQGTSGTYEQYF
-,TRBV7-2,TRBJ2-1,-,TGTGCCAGCAGCTTATTAGGATCGCCTAGCGAGACCGACAATGAGCAGTTCTTC,CASSLLGSPSETDNEQFF
-,TRBV12-1,TRBJ2-7,-,TGTGCCAGCAGAATCGACGAGCAGTACTTC,CASRIDEQYF
-,TRBV18,TRBJ2-1,-,TGTGCCAGCTCATTGGACAAGCCCCACAATGAGCAGTTCTTC,CASSLDKPHNEQFF
-,TRBV9,TRBJ2-5,-,TGTGCCAGCAGCGTAGAAGCAGGGGGGGAGACCCAGTACTTC,CASSVEAGGETQYF
-,TRBV30,TRBJ2-7,-,TGTGCCTGGAGTATCGACAGGTCCCCCTACGAGCAGTACTTC,CAWSIDRSPYEQYF
-,TRBV27,TRBJ2-7,-,TGTGCCAGCAGTCCGACCCGGGGTGGGTCTCTCTGCGAGCAGTACTTC,CASSPTRGGSLCEQYF
TRBD1,TRBV27,TRBJ2-6,-,TGTGCCAGCAGTTTAGAGCCCTTGGGGACAGACCTTTCGAAGGCCAACGTCCTGACTTTC,CASSLEPLGTDLSKANVLTF
TRBD2,TRBV4-3,TRBJ2-7,-,TGCGCCAGCAGCCGGGAAAGTAGCGGGAGGCCCCAGCAGTACTTC,CASSRESSGRPQQYF
-,TRBV14,TRBJ2-3,-,TGTGCCAGCAGCCAAGGAGTATCGGTACATACGCAGTATTTT,CASSQGVSVHTQYF
-,TRBV4-3,TRBJ2-7,-,TGCGCCAGCAGCCAAGACAAGCAGGGAGGAGGACCTTACGAGCAGTACTTC,CASSQDKQGGGPYEQYF
TRBD1,TRBV29-1,TRBJ1-1,once,TGCAGCGAGGGACAGTTAGGCTCTGAAGCTTTCTTT,CSEGQLGSEAFF
TRBD2,TRBV19,TRBJ2-7,-,TGTGCCAGTAGTAGAGCGGGAGGGGTCGAGCAGTACTTC,CASSRAGGVEQYF
TRBD1,TRBV19,TRBJ1-5,-,TGTGCCAGCACAGACAGGGATGGCAATCAGCCCCAGCATTTT,CASTDRDGNQPQHF